Detailed here is one T cell receptor beta chain. Data came from immunoSEQ multiplex PCR; TCRdb stores just in-frame clones and leaves some out. The table records around 240,000 clones, approximately 82% of them present only once. Looked up from germline, CDR1 is MNHEY and CDR2 is SVGEGT. V shed 4 bases and J 6 bases; nucleotides not matched to a gene: 12. The CDR3 has 16 amino acids. The sample belongs to a study of blood T cell repertoires in COVID-19. On the study more broadly: T cells, B-cell-depleted T cells, or PBMCs provided the cDNA or gDNA that served as material.

The clonotype originates from a woman of 80 years or more with acute or convalescent COVID-19. The chain links TRBV6-2 or TRBV6-3 to TRBJ2-3, with 8 positions matching TRBD1. The material sequenced was peripheral blood. As DNA, the CDR3 is TGTGCCAGCAGTTCGGCGGGACAGGAGGCTTCCGATACGCAGTATTTT. This codes for CASSSAGQEASDTQYF.